Below are 7 T cell receptor beta chains sequenced from a single sample in a study of vaccination effects on CD4 cells after COVID-19. Sequencing was performed with immunoSEQ multiplex PCR; in TCRdb, only in-frame clones are kept and a portion is missing. The table includes about 28,000 clones, more than 70% detected once. Viral peptide pool expansion of antigen-specific CD4+ T cells preceded sequencing in the ViraFEST assay. Cells that had been cultured for 10 days were the source of isolated CD4+ T cells. Recipients of the vaccine had no prior SARS-CoV-2 infection and negative nucleocapsid antibodies. The antigens for these receptors are not known. This specimen consisted of CD4+ T cells from PBMCs cultured with SARS-CoV-2 spike peptides, obtained before COVID-19 vaccination. The source of these receptors is a human donor who received a COVID-19 vaccine.

The V gene is TRBV6-5, the J gene TRBJ1-1; 10 bases map to TRBD1. V gave up 6 bases and J gave up 7 bases; unmatched junction bases: 8. Germline V gene data show CDR1 as MNHEY and CDR2 as SVGAGI. This CDR3 spans 14 amino acids. The CDR3 DNA follows: TGTGCCAGCAGGCCGACAGGGGGCGGCCTTGAAGCTTTCTTT. This encodes CASRPTGGGLEAFF.

The chain carries TRBV5-1 and TRBJ2-1, with D possibly being TRBD1 (6 bases). V gave up 4 bases and J gave up 8 bases, with 19 bases separating them. The CDR3 runs to 15 residues. From germline, CDR1 is SGHRS and CDR2 YFSETQ. In DNA, the CDR3 is TGCGCCAGCAGCGTCGGGACACGCGACTTGGATGAGCAGTTCTTC. This translates into CASSVGTRDLDEQFF. The full variable domain, completed using reference TRBV5-1 and TRBJ2-1, is KAGVTQTPRYLIKTRGQQVTLSCSPISGHRSVSWYQQTPGQGLQFLFEYFSETQRNKGNFPGRFSGRQFSNSRSEMNVSTLELGDSALYLCASSVGTRDLDEQFFGPGTRLTVL.

This chain connects TRBV19 to TRBJ1-2; no definite D call. The germline CDR1 and CDR2 sequences are LNHDA and SQIVND (reference sequence). Deletions cut 4 bases from V and 1 base from J, with 13 bases between. The CDR3 has 15 amino acids. CDR3 coding DNA: TGTGCCAGTAGTAAGGAGTCGGCGAATAACTATGGCTACACCTTC. Translated, it gives CASSKESANNYGYTF. Filled out from reference TRBV19 and TRBJ1-2, the complete variable domain reads DGGITQSPKYLFRKEGQNVTLSCEQNLNHDAMYWYRQDPGQGLRLIYYSQIVNDFQKGDIAEGYSVSREKKESFPLTVTSAQKNPTAFYLCASSKESANNYGYTFGSGTRLTVV.

J is TRBJ1-1 and V is TRBV7-8; D not certain. CDR3 length: 14 residues. CDR1 is SGHVS and CDR2 is FQNEAQ in the germline V gene. Trimming left V 5 bases short and J 1 base short, with 11 bases between. CDR3 DNA sequence: TGTGCCAGCAGCATTTCCCTCAGGAACACTGAAGCTTTCTTT. Its protein is CASSISLRNTEAFF.

The chain links TRBV30 to TRBJ2-2; perhaps D is TRBD1 or TRBD2 (5 bases each). The CDR3 runs 15 residues. Germline loops: CDR1 GTSNPN, CDR2 SVGIG (reference sequence). V dropped 3 bases and J dropped 0 bases, with 11 bases sitting between them. The CDR3 reads CAWSGWGSNTGELFF. The CDR3 DNA is TGTGCCTGGAGCGGCTGGGGGTCGAACACCGGGGAGCTGTTTTTT.

Only one count was recorded for this clone. This rearrangement joins TRBV15 to TRBJ1-2; possible D gene TRBD1, 6 bases. The CDR3 has 15 amino acids. Germline V gene sequence: CDR1 LNHNV, CDR2 YYDKDF (reference sequence). V was trimmed by 0 bases and J by 4 bases, leaving 12 bases between them. CDR3 bases: TGTGCCACCAGCAGAGATGTAGGGGGGGCCTATGGCTACACCTTC. Its translation: CATSRDVGGAYGYTF.

This clone was picked up a small number of times. This chain links TRBV12-3 or TRBV12-4 with TRBJ1-5; the D is unclear. V was cut by 6 bases and J by 4 bases, with 10 bases left in between. The CDR3 contains 13 residues. The CDR3 DNA reads TGTGCCAGCAGGGTAGACTGGAATCAGCCCCAGCATTTT. Its translation is CASRVDWNQPQHF.